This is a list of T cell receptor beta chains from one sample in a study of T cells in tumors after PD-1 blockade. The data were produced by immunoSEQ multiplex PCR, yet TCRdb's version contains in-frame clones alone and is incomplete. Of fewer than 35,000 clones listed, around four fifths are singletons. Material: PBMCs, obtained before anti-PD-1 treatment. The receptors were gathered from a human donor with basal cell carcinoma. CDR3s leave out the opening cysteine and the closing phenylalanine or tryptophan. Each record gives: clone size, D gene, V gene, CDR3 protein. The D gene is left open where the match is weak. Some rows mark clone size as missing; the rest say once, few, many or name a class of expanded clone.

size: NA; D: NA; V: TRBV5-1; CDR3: ASSLGGTFYEQY
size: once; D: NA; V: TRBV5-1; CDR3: ASSRDGSEQF
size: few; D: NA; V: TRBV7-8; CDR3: ASSRNRDNSPLH
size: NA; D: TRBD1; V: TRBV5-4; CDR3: ASSRQGSGDTQY
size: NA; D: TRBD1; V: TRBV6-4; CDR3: ASSRTGGADGYT
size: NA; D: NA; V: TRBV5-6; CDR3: ASSSTTGELF
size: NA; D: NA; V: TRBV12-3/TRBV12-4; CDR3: ASSFLETQY
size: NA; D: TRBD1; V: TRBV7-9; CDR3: ASSLDGQAGNTIY
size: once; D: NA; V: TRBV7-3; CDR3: ASTPGGPTTGELF
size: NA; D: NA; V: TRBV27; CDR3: ASRSPGTGELF
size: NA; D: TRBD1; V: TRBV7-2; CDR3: ASSLRTGNTGELF
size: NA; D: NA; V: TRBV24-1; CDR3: ATSDLRGNTIY
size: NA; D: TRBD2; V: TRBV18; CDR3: ASSPGLTSGNEQF
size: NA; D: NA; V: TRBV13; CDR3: ASSLLLTTLGEETQY
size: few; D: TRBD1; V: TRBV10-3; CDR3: AIRRQGANTEAF
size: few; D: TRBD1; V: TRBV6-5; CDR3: ASSIQGASYEQY
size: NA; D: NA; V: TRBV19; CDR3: AWGGAWWSNQPQH
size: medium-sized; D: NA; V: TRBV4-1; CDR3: ASSQGMTSPQPQH
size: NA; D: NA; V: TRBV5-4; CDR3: ASSASGLRDGYT
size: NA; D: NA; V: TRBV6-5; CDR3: ASYHGARQF